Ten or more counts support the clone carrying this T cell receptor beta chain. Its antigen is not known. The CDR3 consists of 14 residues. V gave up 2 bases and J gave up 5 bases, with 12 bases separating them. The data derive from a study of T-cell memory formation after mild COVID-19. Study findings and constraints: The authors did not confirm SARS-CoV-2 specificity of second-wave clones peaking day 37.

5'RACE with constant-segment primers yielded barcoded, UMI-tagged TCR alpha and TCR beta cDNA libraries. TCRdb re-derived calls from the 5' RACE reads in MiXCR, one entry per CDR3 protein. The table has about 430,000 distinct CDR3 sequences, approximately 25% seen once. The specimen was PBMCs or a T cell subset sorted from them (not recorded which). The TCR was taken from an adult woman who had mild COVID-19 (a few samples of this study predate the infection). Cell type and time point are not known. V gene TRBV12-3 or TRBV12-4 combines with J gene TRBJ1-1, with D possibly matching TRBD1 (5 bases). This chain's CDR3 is CASSLSAGGTEAFF. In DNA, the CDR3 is TGTGCCAGCAGTTTATCGGCCGGGGGGACTGAAGCTTTCTTT.